One sample yielded the 18 T cell receptor beta chains listed below, sequenced in a study of blood T cell repertoires in COVID-19. Repertoires were generated with immunoSEQ multiplex PCR, while TCRdb's copy carries only in-frame clones and drops some. The repertoire consists of 200,000 to 250,000 clones, with about 88% occurring once and the leading ten covering less than 3.5%. The sequencing input was peripheral blood. The receptors shown here come from a woman aged 55-69 years with acute or convalescent COVID-19.

DNA for the CDR3: TGTGCCAGCAGCTTAGAAGGACAGTCCTACAATGAGCAGTTCTTC. It encodes CASSLEGQSYNEQFF. This chain connects TRBV11-2 to TRBJ2-1; a possible D gene is TRBD1 (6 bases). The CDR3 length is 15 residues. From germline, CDR1 is SGHAT and CDR2 FQNNGV. V was shortened by 0 bases and J by 1 base, with 7 bases between the two germline ends.

The chain carries TRBV5-8 and TRBJ1-2; 9 nucleotides line up with TRBD1. CDR1 and CDR2 from the germline V gene are SGHTS and YDEGEE. The V and J ends lost 4 bases and 6 bases, in that order; junction bases with no gene match: 7. CDR3 length: 14 amino acids. This CDR3 is CASSTDRGRDGYTF. CDR3 DNA: TGTGCCAGCAGCACGGACAGGGGAAGGGATGGCTACACCTTC.

V usage is TRBV4-1 and J usage is TRBJ1-2; D perhaps matches TRBD1 (6 bases). Germline CDR1 is MGHRA and CDR2 is YSYEKL. The CDR3 spans 15 residues. V shed 0 bases and J shed 4 bases, with 12 bases lying between them. The DNA for the CDR3 is TGCGCCAGCAGCCAAGAAACAGGGTGGGGCTATGGCTACACCTTC. Residues: CASSQETGWGYGYTF.

The chain links TRBV4-3 to TRBJ2-1; no definite D call. V dropped 0 bases and J dropped 9 bases, with 12 bases sitting between them. The CDR3 is 14 residues long. From germline, CDR1 is LGHNA and CDR2 YSLEER. The CDR3 protein is CASSQDMADPEQFF. The DNA for the CDR3 is TGCGCCAGCAGCCAAGATATGGCCGATCCTGAGCAGTTCTTC.

Regarding this clone: At one boundary the junction diverges from the germline segment, which might be a read error. This rearrangement joins TRBV5-6 to TRBJ2-5; 7 nucleotides agree with TRBD1. The CDR3 covers 17 residues. Germline assignment: CDR1 SGHDT and CDR2 YYEEEE. The CDR3 is CASSLWAAGTAQGTQYF. CDR3 sequence (DNA): TGTGCCAGCAGCTTGTGGGCCGCCGGGACAGCCCAAGGGACCCAGTACTTC. Complete variable domain (other parts from reference TRBV5-6 and TRBJ2-5): DAGVTQSPTHLIKTRGQQVTLRCSPKSGHDTVSWYQQALGQGPQFIFQYYEEEERQRGNFPDRFSGHQFPNYSSELNVNALLLGDSALYLCASSLWAAGTAQGTQYFGPGTRLLVL.

The CDR3 nucleotides read TGTGCCAGCGATCCACGTGAACAGGGGGGATATGGCTACACCTTC. It encodes CASDPREQGGYGYTF. The chain couples TRBV28 to TRBJ1-2; 8 positions agree with TRBD1. CDR1 is MDHEN, CDR2 SYDVKM, per germline. With 8 bases clipped from V and 5 bases from J, the junction kept 13 bases outside the gene matches. The CDR3 covers 15 residues.

The chain has TRBV30 and TRBJ1-5, with D perhaps matching TRBD1 (6 bases). Germline V gives CDR1 GTSNPN, CDR2 SVGIG (reference sequence). This CDR3 region has 15 residues. V lost 4 bases to trimming and J lost 4 bases, with 17 bases between them. The chain's CDR3 is CAWTTPDSRNQPQHF. The DNA of the CDR3 is TGTGCCTGGACCACCCCGGACAGTAGGAATCAGCCCCAGCATTTT.

The chain uses TRBV5-1 and TRBJ2-1, with TRBD2 identical over 8 bases. Trimming at V came to 6 bases and at J to 5 bases, leaving 16 bases not matched to a gene. This CDR3 comprises 17 residues. From germline, CDR1 is SGHRS and CDR2 YFSETQ. The CDR3 nucleotides read TGCGCCAGCAACCCGGGGCGGACTAGCAGTTCCGACAATGAGCAGTTCTTC. Its protein is CASNPGRTSSSDNEQFF.

The chain carries TRBV10-1 and TRBJ2-7, with 9 bases matching TRBD1. The length of the CDR3 is 15 residues. Germline-derived CDR1 and CDR2 are WNHNN and SYGVQD (reference sequence). V was pared by 6 bases and J by 2 bases, with 8 bases of the junction left unmatched. DNA for the CDR3: TGCGCCAGCAGCCCAAGGACAGGGGAAACCTACGAGCAGTACTTC. Translation: CASSPRTGETYEQYF.

The rearrangement links TRBV6-6 to TRBJ2-3; TRBD1 matches 10 bases. Trimming at V came to 7 bases and at J to 4 bases, leaving 8 bases not matched to a gene. CDR3 length: 15 amino acids. CDR1 and CDR2 from the germline V gene are MNHNY and SVGAGI (reference sequence). CDR3 sequence reads: CASIFRQGAADTQYF. The CDR3 nucleotides are TGTGCCAGCATTTTTAGACAGGGGGCGGCAGATACGCAGTATTTT.

In this sample, this clone turned up once. This sequence joins TRBV19 and TRBJ1-1; the match to TRBD1 covers 10 bases. Germline V gene lookup returns CDR1 LNHDA and CDR2 SQIVND (reference sequence). Trimming removed 3 bases from V and 7 bases from J; junction bases left unmatched: 5. The CDR3 extends over 14 amino acids. Written as DNA, the CDR3 is TGTGCCAGTAGTATGACAGGGGGCGGAGGTGAAGCTTTCTTT. Translation gives CASSMTGGGGEAFF.

The V and J genes are TRBV7-2 and TRBJ1-2, with 10 bases that match TRBD1. V dropped 5 bases and J dropped 6; count of bases not matched to a gene: 12. CDR1 is SGHTA, CDR2 FQGNSA, per germline. This CDR3 has 16 amino acids. The CDR3 reads CASSPRTGTGDNGYTF. Here the CDR3 DNA reads TGTGCCAGCAGCCCTAGGACCGGGACAGGGGACAATGGCTACACCTTC.

This chain uses TRBV6-5 with TRBJ1-4; TRBD1 agrees at 9 bases. CDR1 MNHEY and CDR2 SVGAGI come from the germline V gene. The V and J ends lost 4 bases and 8 bases, in that order; junction bases with no gene match: 8. This CDR3 contains 15 residues. CDR3 DNA sequence: TGTGCCAGCAGTTTACAGACAGGGGGTGTGGAAAAACTGTTTTTT. It specifies CASSLQTGGVEKLFF.

J is TRBJ2-1 and V is TRBV11-3, with 8 positions matching TRBD2. The CDR3 covers 13 residues. V trimming: 5 bases; J trimming: 6 bases; junction bases outside the gene matches: 3. Germline loops: CDR1 SGHNT, CDR2 YENEEA. The CDR3 loop is CASSRAGANEQFF. CDR3 coding DNA: TGTGCCAGCAGCAGAGCGGGGGCCAATGAGCAGTTCTTC.

The chain uses TRBV25-1 and TRBJ1-1; maybe TRBD1 (5 bases). The germline V and J ends were trimmed by 1 base and 5 bases, with 11 bases remaining between them. The CDR3 is 14 amino acids. CDR1 MGHDK and CDR2 SYGVNS come from the germline V gene. The CDR3 region has the DNA TGTGCCAGCAGTGAATCAAGAGGACATACTGAAGCTTTCTTT. It encodes CASSESRGHTEAFF.

The chain has TRBV9 and TRBJ2-1; TRBD2 aligns across 10 bases. Trimming removed 4 bases from V and 9 bases from J; junction bases left unmatched: 10. The CDR3 runs to 15 residues. From germline, CDR1 is SGDLS and CDR2 YYNGEE. CDR3 loop: CASSPGAGGPSEQFF. The DNA of the CDR3 is TGTGCCAGCAGCCCAGGAGCGGGGGGGCCGAGTGAGCAGTTCTTC. The full variable domain, in which reference TRBV9 and TRBJ2-1 provide the parts outside the CDR3, is DSGVTQTPKHLITATGQRVTLRCSPRSGDLSVYWYQQSLDQGLQFLIQYYNGEERAKGNILERFSAQQFPDLHSELNLSSLELGDSALYFCASSPGAGGPSEQFFGPGTRLTVL.

The rearrangement links TRBV3-1 (or the pseudogene TRBV3-2) to TRBJ2-5; D might be TRBD2 (6 bases). This CDR3 is 14 amino acids long. Looked up from germline, CDR1 is LGHDT and CDR2 is YNNKEL (reference sequence). Between the trimmed V and J ends, which lost 3 bases and 1 base, there was a span of 9 bases. The CDR3 loop reads CASSHKRVQETQYF. Here the CDR3 DNA reads TGTGCCAGCAGCCACAAGCGGGTCCAAGAGACCCAGTACTTC.

The chain recombines TRBV2 with TRBJ2-7, with 14 bases lining up with TRBD2. The CDR3 contains 18 residues. J gave up 4 bases and V 5 bases, and 13 bases lay outside the gene matches. CDR1 and CDR2 (germline): SNHLY, FYNNEI. The CDR3 bases are TGTGCCAGCAGTATTTCCGGGACTAGCGGGGGATATGGTTACGAGCAGTACTTC. Translating gives CASSISGTSGGYGYEQYF.